This T cell receptor (beta chain) stems from a study of blood T cell repertoires in COVID-19. Study-wide context: The United States, Italy and Spain supplied acute and convalescent COVID-19 samples. Sample material is recorded as cDNA or gDNA derived from T cells, B-cell-depleted T cells, or PBMCs.

Authors' analysis steps: Nucleated cell counts were estimated from reference gene primer amplification. This table comes from immunoSEQ multiplex PCR, and its TCRdb copy is limited to in-frame clones, with some not included. That table furnishes V, J and clone size, whereas the DNA furnished D and trimming. The sample holds fewer than 350,000 clones; 70% to 90% are singletons and the top ten take approximately 1.8%. The CDR3 contains 14 residues. Germline CDR1 reads SNHLY; CDR2 reads FYNNEI. The junction had 9 bases not matched to a gene; V was cut back by 6 bases and J by 8 bases. Seattle enrolled patients during active infection and tracked them longitudinally.

This chain uses TRBV2 with TRBJ1-4; the match to TRBD1 covers 7 bases. Sequenced input: peripheral blood. This receptor was obtained from a woman aged 25-40 years with COVID-19, enrolled during active disease. CDR3 nucleotide sequence: TGTGCCAGCAGAGGGGGACAGCTGGGGGAAAAACTGTTTTTT. Protein sequence: CASRGGQLGEKLFF.